The 5 T cell receptor beta chains given below trace back to one sample, sequenced in a study of monozygotic twins with inflammatory bowel disease. TCRdb reprocessed the 5' RACE reads and keeps a single row for each CDR3 protein, giving no DNA. The table lists a few hundred thousand distinct CDR3 sequences, with 2.6% in the top ten. The sample consisted of blood. These receptors came from a human donor with ulcerative colitis or Crohn's disease, or a healthy co-twin of an affected twin (not recorded which).

The chain links TRBV10-3 to TRBJ2-3; TCRdb returns TRBD1, unconfirmable since there is no DNA. The germline V gene has CDR1 ENHRY and CDR2 SYGVKD. This CDR3 comprises 13 residues. The CDR3 spells CAISTGGGMEQYF.

The chain has TRBV11-2 and TRBJ2-5; TCRdb's D call, TRBD1, is unchecked because there is no DNA. Germline V CDR1 and CDR2: SGHAT, FQNNGV. This CDR3 is built from 12 residues. CDR3 region: CASSLGPANQYF.

This sequence joins TRBV2 and TRBJ2-5. CDR1 is SNHLY and CDR2 is FYNNEI in the germline V gene. This CDR3 is built from 14 residues. The CDR3 reads CASRTARTQETQYF.

The V call is TRBV29-1, the J call TRBJ2-2; TCRdb's D gene call, TRBD1, goes unchecked for lack of DNA. Germline V gene data show CDR1 as SQVTM and CDR2 as ANQGSEA. CDR3 length: 14 amino acids. The CDR3: CSTAGTKNTGELFF.

The V and J genes are TRBV2 and TRBJ1-4. The germline V gene encodes CDR1 SNHLY and CDR2 FYNNEI. This CDR3 is built from 15 residues. CDR3 in amino acids: CASIYRWATNEKLFF.